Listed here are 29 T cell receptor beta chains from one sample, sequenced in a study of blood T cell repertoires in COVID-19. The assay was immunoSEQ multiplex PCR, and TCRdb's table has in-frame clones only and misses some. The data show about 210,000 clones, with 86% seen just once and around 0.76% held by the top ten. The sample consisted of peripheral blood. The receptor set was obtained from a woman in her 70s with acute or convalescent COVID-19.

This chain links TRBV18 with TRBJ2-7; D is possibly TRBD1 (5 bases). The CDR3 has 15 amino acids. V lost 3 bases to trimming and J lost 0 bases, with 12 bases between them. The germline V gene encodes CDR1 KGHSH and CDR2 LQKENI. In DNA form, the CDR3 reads TGTGCCAGCTCACCCAGGGATAAACGCTCCTACGAGCAGTACTTC. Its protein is CASSPRDKRSYEQYF.

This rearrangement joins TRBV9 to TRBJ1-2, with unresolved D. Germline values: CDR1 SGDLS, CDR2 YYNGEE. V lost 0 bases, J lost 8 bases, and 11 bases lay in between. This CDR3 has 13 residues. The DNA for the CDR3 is TGTGCCAGCAGCGTAGGGTTAGGTAGCGGCTACACCTTC. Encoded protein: CASSVGLGSGYTF. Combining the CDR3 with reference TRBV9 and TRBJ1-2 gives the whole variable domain DSGVTQTPKHLITATGQRVTLRCSPRSGDLSVYWYQQSLDQGLQFLIQYYNGEERAKGNILERFSAQQFPDLHSELNLSSLELGDSALYFCASSVGLGSGYTFGSGTRLTVV.

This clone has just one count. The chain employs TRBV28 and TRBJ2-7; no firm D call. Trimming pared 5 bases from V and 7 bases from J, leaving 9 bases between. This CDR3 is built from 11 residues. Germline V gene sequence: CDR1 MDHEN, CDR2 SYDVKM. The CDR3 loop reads CASSGFGEQYF. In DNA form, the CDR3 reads TGTGCCAGCAGTGGGTTCGGGGAGCAGTACTTC. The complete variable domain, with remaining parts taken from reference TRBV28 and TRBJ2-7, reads DVKVTQSSRYLVKRTGEKVFLECVQDMDHENMFWYRQDPGLGLRLIYFSYDVKMKEKGDIPEGYSVSREKKERFSLILESASTNQTSMYLCASSGFGEQYFGPGTRLTVT.

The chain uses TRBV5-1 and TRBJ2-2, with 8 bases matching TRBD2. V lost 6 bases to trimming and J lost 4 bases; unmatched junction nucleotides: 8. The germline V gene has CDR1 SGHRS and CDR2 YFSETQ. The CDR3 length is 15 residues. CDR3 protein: CASTPLGRVTGELFF. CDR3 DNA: TGCGCCAGCACCCCTCTCGGGAGGGTCACCGGGGAGCTGTTTTTT.

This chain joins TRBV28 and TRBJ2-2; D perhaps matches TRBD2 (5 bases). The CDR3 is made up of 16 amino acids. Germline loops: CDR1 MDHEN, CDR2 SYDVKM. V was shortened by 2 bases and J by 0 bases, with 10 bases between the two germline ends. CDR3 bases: TGTGCCAGCAGTTTACCGGACTTCGCGAACACCGGGGAGCTGTTTTTT. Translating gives CASSLPDFANTGELFF.

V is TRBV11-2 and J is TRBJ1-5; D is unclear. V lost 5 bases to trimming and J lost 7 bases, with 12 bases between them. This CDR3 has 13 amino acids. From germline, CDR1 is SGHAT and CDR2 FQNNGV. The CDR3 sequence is CASSAFPGQPQHF. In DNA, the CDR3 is TGTGCCAGCAGCGCATTTCCAGGACAGCCCCAGCATTTT.

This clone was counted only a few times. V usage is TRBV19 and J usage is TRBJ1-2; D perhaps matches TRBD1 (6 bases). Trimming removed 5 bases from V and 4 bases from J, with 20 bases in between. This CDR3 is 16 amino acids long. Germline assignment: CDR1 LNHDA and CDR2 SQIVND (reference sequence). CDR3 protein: CASSPHLDRLPYGYTF. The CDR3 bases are TGTGCCAGTAGTCCGCACCTGGACAGATTACCCTATGGCTACACCTTC.

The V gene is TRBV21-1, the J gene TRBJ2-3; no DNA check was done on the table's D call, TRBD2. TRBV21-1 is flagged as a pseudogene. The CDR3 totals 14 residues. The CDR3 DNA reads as TGTGCCAGCAGCAAAGTTCCCCCGGCAGATACGCAGTATTTT. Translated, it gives CASSKVPPADTQYF.

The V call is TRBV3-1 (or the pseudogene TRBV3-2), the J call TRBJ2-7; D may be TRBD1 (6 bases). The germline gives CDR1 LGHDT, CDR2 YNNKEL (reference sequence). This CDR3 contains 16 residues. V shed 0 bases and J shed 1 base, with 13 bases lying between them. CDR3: CASSQEGVRGSYEQYF. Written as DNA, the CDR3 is TGTGCCAGCAGCCAAGAAGGCGTCAGGGGATCCTACGAGCAGTACTTC.

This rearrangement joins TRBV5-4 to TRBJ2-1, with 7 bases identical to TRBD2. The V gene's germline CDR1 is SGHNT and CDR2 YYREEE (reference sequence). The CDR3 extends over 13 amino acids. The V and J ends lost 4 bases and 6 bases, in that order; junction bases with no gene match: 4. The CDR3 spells CASSRTSGNEQFF. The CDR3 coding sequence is TGTGCCAGCAGCCGGACTAGTGGCAATGAGCAGTTCTTC.

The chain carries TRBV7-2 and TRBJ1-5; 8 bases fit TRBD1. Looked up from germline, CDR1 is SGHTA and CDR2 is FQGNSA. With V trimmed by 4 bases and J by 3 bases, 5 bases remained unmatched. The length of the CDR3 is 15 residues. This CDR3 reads CASSSGQGFNQPQHF. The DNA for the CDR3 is TGTGCCAGCAGCTCAGGACAGGGATTCAATCAGCCCCAGCATTTT.

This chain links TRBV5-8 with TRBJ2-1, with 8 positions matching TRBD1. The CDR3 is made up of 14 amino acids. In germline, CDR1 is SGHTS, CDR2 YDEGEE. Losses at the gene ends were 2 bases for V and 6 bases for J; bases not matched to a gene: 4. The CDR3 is CASSFRGRGNEQFF. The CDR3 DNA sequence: TGTGCCAGCAGCTTCAGGGGGCGAGGCAATGAGCAGTTCTTC. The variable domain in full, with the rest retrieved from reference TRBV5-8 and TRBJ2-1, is EAGVTQSPTHLIKTRGQQATLRCSPISGHTSVYWYQQALGLGLQFLLWYDEGEERNRGNFPPRFSGRQFPNYSSELNVNALELEDSALYLCASSFRGRGNEQFFGPGTRLTVL.

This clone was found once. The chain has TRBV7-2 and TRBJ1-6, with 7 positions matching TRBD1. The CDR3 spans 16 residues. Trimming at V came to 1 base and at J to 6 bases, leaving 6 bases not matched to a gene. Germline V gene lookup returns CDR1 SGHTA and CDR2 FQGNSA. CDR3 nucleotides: TGTGCCAGCAGCTTAGGATCCCGACAGGGTAATTCACCCCTCCACTTT. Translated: CASSLGSRQGNSPLHF.

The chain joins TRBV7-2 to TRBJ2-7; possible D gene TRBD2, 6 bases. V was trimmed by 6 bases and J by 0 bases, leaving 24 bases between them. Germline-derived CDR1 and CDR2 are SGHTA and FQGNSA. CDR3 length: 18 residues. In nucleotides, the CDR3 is TGTGCCAGCAGTCCCACCTCCCTTAGCGGCCTAATCTCCTACGAGCAGTACTTC. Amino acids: CASSPTSLSGLISYEQYF.

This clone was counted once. The CDR3 DNA reads as TGTGCCAGCAGTATAGCGGGCCGGGGAGATACGCAGTATTTT. Protein: CASSIAGRGDTQYF. The chain employs TRBV2 and TRBJ2-3; 7 positions agree with TRBD2. From germline, CDR1 is SNHLY and CDR2 FYNNEI. V shed 5 bases and J 5 bases; nucleotides not matched to a gene: 7. This CDR3 region has 14 residues.

The CDR3 loop is CASNPLVPMGEQYF. The DNA for the CDR3 is TGTGCCAGCAATCCACTAGTCCCGATGGGCGAGCAGTACTTC. The gene calls are TRBV6-5 and TRBJ2-7, with D possibly matching TRBD2 (5 bases). Trimming stripped 7 bases from V and 6 bases from J, with 19 bases between. CDR1 and CDR2 (germline): MNHEY, SVGAGI. This CDR3 is built from 14 residues.

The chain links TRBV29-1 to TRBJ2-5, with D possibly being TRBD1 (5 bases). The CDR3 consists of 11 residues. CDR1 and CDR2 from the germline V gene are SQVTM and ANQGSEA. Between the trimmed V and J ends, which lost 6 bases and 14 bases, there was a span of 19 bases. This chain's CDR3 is CSVLLGQRLYF. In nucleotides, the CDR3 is TGCAGCGTCCTCCTGGGGCAGAGGTTATACTTC.

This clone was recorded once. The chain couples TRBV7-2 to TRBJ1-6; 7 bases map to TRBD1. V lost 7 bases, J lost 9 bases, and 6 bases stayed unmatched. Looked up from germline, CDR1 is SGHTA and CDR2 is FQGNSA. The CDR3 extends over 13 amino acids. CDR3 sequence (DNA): TGTGCCAGCAACCGGGACAGTGTTTCACCCCTCCACTTT. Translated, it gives CASNRDSVSPLHF.

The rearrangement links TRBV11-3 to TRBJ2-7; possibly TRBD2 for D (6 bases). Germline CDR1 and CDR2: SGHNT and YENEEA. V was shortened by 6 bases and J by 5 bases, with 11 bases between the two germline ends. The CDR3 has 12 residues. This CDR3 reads CASSLARDEQYF. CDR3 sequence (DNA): TGTGCCAGCAGTCTAGCGAGGGACGAGCAGTACTTC.

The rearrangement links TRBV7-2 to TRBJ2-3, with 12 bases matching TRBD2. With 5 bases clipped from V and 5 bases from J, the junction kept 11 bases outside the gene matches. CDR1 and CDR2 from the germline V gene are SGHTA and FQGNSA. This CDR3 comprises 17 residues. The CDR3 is CASSPELAGGPGDTQYF. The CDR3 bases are TGTGCCAGCAGCCCCGAGCTAGCGGGAGGGCCAGGAGATACGCAGTATTTT.

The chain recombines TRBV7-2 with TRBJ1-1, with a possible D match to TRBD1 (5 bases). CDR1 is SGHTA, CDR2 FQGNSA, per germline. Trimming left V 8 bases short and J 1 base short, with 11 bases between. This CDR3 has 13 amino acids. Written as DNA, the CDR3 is TGTGCCAGCCTCTTGGGGCGGAACACTGAAGCTTTCTTT. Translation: CASLLGRNTEAFF.

CDR3 sequence: CASPTTGQDTGELFF. The CDR3 bases are TGTGCCAGCCCGACGACAGGGCAGGACACCGGGGAGCTGTTTTTT. V gene TRBV18 combines with J gene TRBJ2-2, with TRBD1 matching 7 bases. The ends lost 8 bases at V and 3 bases at J; junction bases unmatched: 9. The CDR3 runs to 15 residues. Germline lookup yields CDR1 KGHSH and CDR2 LQKENI.

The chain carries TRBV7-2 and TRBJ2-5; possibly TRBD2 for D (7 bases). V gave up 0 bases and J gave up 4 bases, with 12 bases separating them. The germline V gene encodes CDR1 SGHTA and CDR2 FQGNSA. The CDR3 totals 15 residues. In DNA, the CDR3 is TGTGCCAGCAGCTTAGCGGGGGGGCCCCCAGAGACCCAGTACTTC. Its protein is CASSLAGGPPETQYF.

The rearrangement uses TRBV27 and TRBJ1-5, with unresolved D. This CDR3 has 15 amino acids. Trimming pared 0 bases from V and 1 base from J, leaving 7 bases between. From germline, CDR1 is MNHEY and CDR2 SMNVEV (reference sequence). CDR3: CASSLSAGSNQPQHF. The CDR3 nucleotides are TGTGCCAGCAGTTTATCGGCGGGAAGCAATCAGCCCCAGCATTTT.

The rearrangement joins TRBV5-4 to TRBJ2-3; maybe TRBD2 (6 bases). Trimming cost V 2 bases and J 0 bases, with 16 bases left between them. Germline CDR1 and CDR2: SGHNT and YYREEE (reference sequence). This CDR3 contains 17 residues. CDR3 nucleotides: TGTGCCAGCAGCTTAGGAGGGCAGTCATACAGCACAGATACGCAGTATTTT. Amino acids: CASSLGGQSYSTDTQYF.

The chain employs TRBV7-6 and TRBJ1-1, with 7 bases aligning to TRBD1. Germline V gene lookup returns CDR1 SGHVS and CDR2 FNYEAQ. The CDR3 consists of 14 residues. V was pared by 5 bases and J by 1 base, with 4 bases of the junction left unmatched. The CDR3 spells CASSQDRRNTEAFF. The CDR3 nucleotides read TGTGCCAGCAGCCAGGACAGGAGGAACACTGAAGCTTTCTTT.

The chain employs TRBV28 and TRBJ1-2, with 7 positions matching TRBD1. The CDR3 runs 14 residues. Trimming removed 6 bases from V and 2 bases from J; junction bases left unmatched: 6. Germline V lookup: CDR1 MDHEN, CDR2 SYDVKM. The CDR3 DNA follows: TGTGCCAGCAGACCGACAGGGTGGAACTATGGCTACACCTTC. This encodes CASRPTGWNYGYTF.

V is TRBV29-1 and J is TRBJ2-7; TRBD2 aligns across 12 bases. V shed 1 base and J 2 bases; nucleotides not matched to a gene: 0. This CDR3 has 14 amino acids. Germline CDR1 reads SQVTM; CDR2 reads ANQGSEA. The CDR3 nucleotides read TGCAGCGTTGAAGGACTAGCGGGAGCCTACGAGCAGTACTTC. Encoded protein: CSVEGLAGAYEQYF.

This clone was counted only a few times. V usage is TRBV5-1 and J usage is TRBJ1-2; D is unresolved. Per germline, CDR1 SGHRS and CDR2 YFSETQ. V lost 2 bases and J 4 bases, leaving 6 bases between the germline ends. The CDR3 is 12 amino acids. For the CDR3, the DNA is TGCGCCAGCAGCTTTTCTAGCTATGGCTACACCTTC. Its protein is CASSFSSYGYTF.